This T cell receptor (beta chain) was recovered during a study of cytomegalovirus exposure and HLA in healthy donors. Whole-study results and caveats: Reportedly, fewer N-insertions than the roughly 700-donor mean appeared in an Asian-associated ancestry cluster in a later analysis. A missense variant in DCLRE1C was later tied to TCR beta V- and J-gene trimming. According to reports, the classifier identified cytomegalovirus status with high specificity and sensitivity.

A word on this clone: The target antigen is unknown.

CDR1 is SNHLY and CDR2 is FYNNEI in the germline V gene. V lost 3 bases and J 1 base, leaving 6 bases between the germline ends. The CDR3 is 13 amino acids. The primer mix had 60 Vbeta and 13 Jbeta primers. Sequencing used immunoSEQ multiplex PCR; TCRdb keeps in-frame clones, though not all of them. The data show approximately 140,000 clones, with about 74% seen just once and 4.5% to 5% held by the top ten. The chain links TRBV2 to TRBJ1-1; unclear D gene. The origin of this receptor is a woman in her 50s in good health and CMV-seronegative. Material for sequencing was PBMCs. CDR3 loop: CASSDDSNTEAFF. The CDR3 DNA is TGTGCCAGCAGTGACGACTCGAACACTGAAGCTTTCTTT.